These 13 T cell receptor beta chains were sequenced from one sample in a study of shared clonotypes between healthy human individuals. Measured with immunoSEQ multiplex PCR; TCRdb has only the in-frame clones, and not every one. The table shows fewer than 2.5 million clones, with 80% to 95% occurring only once. Input material: naive CD4+ T cells from PBMCs. Subset in this sample: CD45RA+ positively selected. All receptors come from a man between 18 and 29 years old in good health. Some clones in this sample may be carry-over from other donors' samples.

The CDR3 sequence is CASSGGQGWAYNEQFF. DNA of the CDR3: TGTGCCAGCAGCGGTGGACAGGGATGGGCGTACAATGAGCAGTTCTTC. The rearrangement links TRBV9 to TRBJ2-1, with 8 bases lining up with TRBD1. The CDR3 sequence is 16 residues long. Germline loops: CDR1 SGDLS, CDR2 YYNGEE. With V trimmed by 3 bases and J by 4 bases, 9 bases remained unmatched. The full variable domain, in which reference TRBV9 and TRBJ2-1 provide the parts outside the CDR3, is DSGVTQTPKHLITATGQRVTLRCSPRSGDLSVYWYQQSLDQGLQFLIQYYNGEERAKGNILERFSAQQFPDLHSELNLSSLELGDSALYFCASSGGQGWAYNEQFFGPGTRLTVL.

This chain connects TRBV19 to TRBJ1-2, with D perhaps TRBD1 (5 bases). The CDR3 loop spans 13 amino acids. Germline CDR1 LNHDA, CDR2 SQIVND (reference sequence). Trimming shortened V by 6 bases and J by 4 bases, and 12 bases separated the two germline ends. The CDR3 nucleotides are TGTGCCAGTAGGAGGGAGGGGACCTATGGCTACACCTTC. Amino acid sequence: CASRREGTYGYTF.

This sequence joins TRBV5-4 and TRBJ1-1; 8 bases map to TRBD1. CDR3 length equals 14 residues. V trimming: 7 bases; J trimming: 4 bases; junction bases outside the gene matches: 9. CDR1 and CDR2 (germline): SGHNT, YYREEE (reference sequence). CDR3 protein: CASAQGGVITEAFF. The CDR3 DNA sequence: TGTGCCAGCGCACAGGGGGGAGTAATCACTGAAGCTTTCTTT.

This clone is a singleton in its sample. This chain's CDR3 is CSVDSAGMNTEAFF. The CDR3 DNA reads TGCAGCGTTGACTCGGCCGGTATGAACACTGAAGCTTTCTTT. The chain joins TRBV29-1 to TRBJ1-1; D not resolved. Germline V gives CDR1 SQVTM, CDR2 ANQGSEA. The CDR3 loop spans 14 amino acids. Trimming left V 3 bases short and J 0 bases short, with 11 bases between. Combining the CDR3 with reference TRBV29-1 and TRBJ1-1 gives the whole variable domain SAVISQKPSRDICQRGTSLTIQCQVDSQVTMMFWYRQQPGQSLTLIATANQGSEATYESGFVIDKFPISRPNLTFSTLTVSNMSPEDSSIYLCSVDSAGMNTEAFFGQGTRLTVV.

CDR3 DNA: TGTGCCAGCAGCTGGGGCCAGGGCTCAGATACGCAGTATTTT. Translated: CASSWGQGSDTQYF. The chain is built from TRBV7-2 and TRBJ2-3, with D maybe TRBD1 (5 bases). From germline, CDR1 is SGHTA and CDR2 FQGNSA. The V end lost 4 bases, the J end lost 4 bases, and 12 bases lay between the germline ends. The CDR3 runs to 14 residues.

V is TRBV2 and J is TRBJ2-3, with D unresolved. The CDR3 covers 16 residues. The V gene lost 4 bases and the J gene lost 2 bases, with 16 bases spanning the gap. Germline V lookup: CDR1 SNHLY, CDR2 FYNNEI. CDR3 amino acids: CASSARTQKNTDTQYF. The CDR3 nucleotides are TGTGCCAGCAGTGCAAGGACCCAAAAAAACACAGATACGCAGTATTTT.

This sequence joins TRBV25-1 and TRBJ2-1; TRBD2 matches 8 bases. V lost 5 bases, J lost 7 bases, and 10 bases stayed unmatched. This CDR3 comprises 15 residues. Looked up from germline, CDR1 is MGHDK and CDR2 is SYGVNS. CDR3 sequence (DNA): TGTGCCAGCAGTTTGGCTAGCGGGCTTGGGAATGAGCAGTTCTTC. Its protein product is CASSLASGLGNEQFF.

The rearrangement links TRBV7-2 to TRBJ2-1; 14 positions match TRBD2. Germline CDR1 reads SGHTA; CDR2 reads FQGNSA. CDR3 length: 16 amino acids. J lost 7 bases, V lost 5 bases, and 7 bases had no gene match. CDR3 residues: CASSPRTSGRYNEQFF. CDR3 nucleotide sequence: TGTGCCAGCAGCCCTCGGACTAGCGGGAGGTATAATGAGCAGTTCTTC.

This clone has just one count. The chain combines TRBV4-1 with TRBJ2-7; 12 positions agree with TRBD2. This CDR3 has 18 amino acids. Germline assignment: CDR1 MGHRA and CDR2 YSYEKL. J gave up 2 bases and V 0 bases, and 8 bases lay outside the gene matches. CDR3 nucleotide sequence: TGCGCCAGCAGCCAAGACCTAGGACTAGCGGGACTCACCTACGAGCAGTACTTC. Translating it yields CASSQDLGLAGLTYEQYF.

As DNA, the CDR3 is TGTGCCAGCAGCCAAAGTTCGGGACTAGGTGCTTACAATGAGCAGTTCTTC. This codes for CASSQSSGLGAYNEQFF. The rearrangement joins TRBV14 to TRBJ2-1, with 8 nucleotides matching TRBD2. The J segment lost 4 bases and the V segment lost 2 bases, leaving 10 bases of the junction unmatched. CDR3 length: 17 amino acids. Germline V gives CDR1 SGHDN, CDR2 FVKESK.

This clone has a single count. CDR3 coding DNA: TGTGCCAGCAGCCCACCGGAAGGGTCCGGTTCGCAGTATTTT. Amino acid sequence: CASSPPEGSGSQYF. This chain uses TRBV11-3 with TRBJ2-3; D not certain. Germline CDR1 reads SGHNT; CDR2 reads YENEEA. The CDR3 runs to 14 residues. V lost 5 bases and J lost 10, with 19 bases in between.

The chain is built from TRBV5-5 and TRBJ2-1, with 9 positions matching TRBD1. V was pared by 4 bases and J by 5 bases, with 4 bases of the junction left unmatched. This CDR3 is 14 amino acids long. Germline V gene lookup returns CDR1 SGHKS and CDR2 YYEKEE (reference sequence). DNA of the CDR3: TGTGCCAGCAGCCGGGGACAGGGTCACAATGAGCAGTTCTTC. Translating gives CASSRGQGHNEQFF.

The chain has TRBV9 and TRBJ2-5; TRBD2 agrees at 11 bases. CDR1 and CDR2 (germline): SGDLS, YYNGEE. The CDR3 covers 15 residues. V was pared by 4 bases and J by 2 bases, with 4 bases of the junction left unmatched. CDR3 nucleotide sequence: TGTGCCAGCAGCACTAGCGGGAGAGGGCAAGAGACCCAGTACTTC. Translated: CASSTSGRGQETQYF.